The source of this T cell receptor (beta chain) is a study of blood T cell repertoires in COVID-19. Per the original methods: Amplification from reference gene primers served as the basis for estimated nucleated cell counts. The data were produced by immunoSEQ multiplex PCR, yet TCRdb's version contains in-frame clones alone and is incomplete. V, J and clone size are those of that table, while D and trimming were read from the DNA. The sample consists of around 150,000 clones, approximately 86% of them appearing once. Sequencing was done on a sample of peripheral blood. This receptor was obtained from a man in his sixties with acute or convalescent COVID-19.

The CDR3 reads CASSLGGSSGQETQYF. CDR3 DNA sequence: TGCGCCAGCAGCTTGGGGGGTTCTAGCGGGCAAGAGACCCAGTACTTC. V usage is TRBV5-1 and J usage is TRBJ2-5, with 8 bases fitting TRBD2. The CDR3 covers 16 residues. Losses at the gene ends were 0 bases for V and 2 bases for J; bases not matched to a gene: 6. Germline V gene lookup returns CDR1 SGHRS and CDR2 YFSETQ.